A selection of T cell receptor beta chains follows, all from one sample in a study of post-analysis software for immune sequencing data. TCRdb re-analysed the PCR reads in MiXCR, keeping a single row per CDR3 protein. The sample shows about 380,000 distinct CDR3 sequences, less than 35% of them seen only once. Sequencing input: blood. These receptors all come from a girl aged 5-17 years with multiple sclerosis. Both conserved end residues are part of each CDR3. D genes are given only for firm matches. Size is stated for part of the rows, as once, few or many counts, or as a class when the clone is expanded.

>TRBJ1-1|NA|TRBV5-1|few|13
TGCGCCAGCAGCCCGGCCATGAACACTGAAGCTTTCTTT
CASSPAMNTEAFF
>TRBJ2-3|NA|TRBV7-3|few|13
TGTGCCAGCAGCTTTACTAACACAGATACGCAGTATTTT
CASSFTNTDTQYF
>TRBJ2-3|NA|TRBV27|NA|14
TGTGCCAGCAGTCTCTGGACGGACACAGATACGCAGTATTTT
CASSLWTDTDTQYF
>TRBJ1-2|TRBD1|TRBV7-9|NA|16
TGTGCCAGCAGCTTAGAGGACAGGGGATCTTTCTATGGCTACACCTTC
CASSLEDRGSFYGYTF
>TRBJ2-3|TRBD2|TRBV9|NA|16
TGTGCCAGCAGCGTAGAGGCTAGCGGGGGAGGGGATACGCAGTATTTT
CASSVEASGGGDTQYF
>TRBJ2-7|TRBD1|TRBV10-3|few|14
TGTGCCATCAGTGGGGGGACAGTGACCTACGAGCAGTACTTC
CAISGGTVTYEQYF
>TRBJ1-1|NA|TRBV10-3|few|15
TGTGCCATCAGTGAGTCCCTCGTTAATCGAACTGAAGCTTTCTTT
CAISESLVNRTEAFF
>TRBJ2-7|TRBD1|TRBV4-1|few|14
TGCGCCAGCAGCCCACAGGGGAACTCCTACGAGCAGTACTTC
CASSPQGNSYEQYF
>TRBJ2-7|NA|TRBV27|NA|14
TGTGCCAGCAGTTTACAAACTAGTAGCCACGAGCAGTACTTC
CASSLQTSSHEQYF
>TRBJ2-7|TRBD2|TRBV28|NA|13
TGTGCCAGCAGGGTCGGGGGGATAAATGAGCAGTACTTC
CASRVGGINEQYF
>TRBJ2-1|NA|TRBV7-2|NA|11
TGTGCCAGCAGCTTCGGCACAGAGCAGTTCTTC
CASSFGTEQFF
>TRBJ2-5|TRBD2|TRBV24-1|few|16
TGTGCCACCAGTGCCACATGGAGGCTAGCGGAAGAGACCCAGTACTTC
CATSATWRLAEETQYF
>TRBJ2-2|TRBD1|TRBV7-6|NA|16
TGTGCCAGCAGCTCGCAACAGGGGCGGTACACCGGGGAGCTGTTTTTT
CASSSQQGRYTGELFF
>TRBJ1-5|TRBD1|TRBV20-1|NA|13
TGCAGTGTGGGACAGGGTAGGAATCAGCCCCAGCATTTT
CSVGQGRNQPQHF
>TRBJ2-1|TRBD1|TRBV2|NA|13
TGTGCCAGCAGTGAGGGGCAGGGGGTCGAGCAGTTCTTC
CASSEGQGVEQFF
>TRBJ2-7|NA|TRBV20-1|NA|11
TGCAGTGCTGCTACAGGTTACGAGCAGTACTTC
CSAATGYEQYF
>TRBJ1-4|NA|TRBV6-5|NA|14
TGTGCCAGCAGTTACGGGGGGACAAGTGAAAAACTGTTTTTT
CASSYGGTSEKLFF
>TRBJ2-7|TRBD1|TRBV19|NA|14
TGTGCCAGTAGTATTCGAGGACAGGGCCACGAGCAGTACTTC
CASSIRGQGHEQYF
>TRBJ2-7|TRBD1|TRBV24-1|NA|16
TGTGCCACCAGTGATTTGCTTGGACAGGGGACCTACGAGCAGTACTTC
CATSDLLGQGTYEQYF
>TRBJ2-7|NA|TRBV4-2|NA|15
TGTGCCAGCAGCCAAGAAGACAGCGTATCCTACGAGCAGTACTTC
CASSQEDSVSYEQYF
>TRBJ2-7|NA|TRBV7-2|many|17
TGTGCCAGCAGCTTAGAGTTTTCCGCCCTGGGCTCCTACGAGCAGTACTTC
CASSLEFSALGSYEQYF
>TRBJ1-5|NA|TRBV7-2|NA|17
TGTGCCAGCAGCTTACGGGGGGCGGTCAATATGAATCAGCCCCAGCATTTT
CASSLRGAVNMNQPQHF
>TRBJ2-7|TRBD1|TRBV5-6|NA|13
TGTGCCAACAGCTTGTGGGACAGGGGGCTCCAGTACTTC
CANSLWDRGLQYF
>TRBJ2-7|TRBD1|TRBV7-6|NA|15
TGTGCCAGCAGCCCCCTACCGGGACAGTCCTACGAGCAGTACTTC
CASSPLPGQSYEQYF
>TRBJ1-2|NA|TRBV6-4|few|13
TGTGCCAGCAGGAAAGGCGTCCCCCGAGGCTACACCTTC
CASRKGVPRGYTF
>TRBJ2-3|NA|TRBV5-1|few|18
TGCGCCAGCAGCATCCTAGGCCGGGTTCACACCCCGACAGATACGCAGTATTTT
CASSILGRVHTPTDTQYF
>TRBJ2-1|NA|TRBV7-9|few|16
TGTGCCAGCAGCTTAGGGGGGGGCCTCTCCTACAATGAGCAGTTCTTC
CASSLGGGLSYNEQFF
>TRBJ1-5|NA|TRBV5-1|few|15
TGCGCCAGCAGCCCGCTGACGGGAAGCAATCAGCCCCAGCATTTT
CASSPLTGSNQPQHF
>TRBJ2-1|NA|TRBV5-1|NA|13
TGCGCCAGCAGTGGGAAGGACACCAATGAGCAGTTCTTC
CASSGKDTNEQFF
>TRBJ2-3|TRBD2|TRBV4-3|NA|17
TGCGCCAGCAGCCAAGATATGCCCGGGGGGAGAGGAGATACGCAGTATTTT
CASSQDMPGGRGDTQYF
>TRBJ2-7|TRBD1|TRBV5-5|few|13
TGTGCCAGCGGCTGGACAGGGGGCTACGAGCAGTACTTC
CASGWTGGYEQYF
>TRBJ1-6|NA|TRBV11-2|few|15
TGTGCCAGCAGCTTAGAGGGAAGGCATAATTCACCCCTCCACTTT
CASSLEGRHNSPLHF
>TRBJ2-3|TRBD2|TRBV27|few|15
TGTGCCAGCAGTTACAGGCGCGGGGGGCCAGATACGCAGTATTTT
CASSYRRGGPDTQYF
>TRBJ2-1|NA|TRBV14|NA|14
TGTGCCAGCAGCCGAAGGCAATGGGGCGATGAGCAGTTCTTC
CASSRRQWGDEQFF
>TRBJ1-1|NA|TRBV9|NA|14
TGTGCCAGCAGCTCCGGAGGGATGAGGATTGAAGCTTTCTTT
CASSSGGMRIEAFF
>TRBJ2-7|TRBD1|TRBV29-1|NA|12
TGCAGCGTCCGGGACAGTTCCTACGAGCAGTACTTC
CSVRDSSYEQYF
>TRBJ2-3|TRBD1|TRBV5-1|NA|15
TGCGCCAGCAGCCCCGGACAGGGTGCGACAGATACGCAGTATTTT
CASSPGQGATDTQYF
>TRBJ2-3|NA|TRBV20-1|NA|12
TGCAGTGCTAGAGATTGGGAAGATACGCAGTATTTT
CSARDWEDTQYF
>TRBJ2-1|TRBD1|TRBV9|NA|16
TGTGCCAGCAGCGGTACGGGACAGGGCTCCTACAATGAGCAGTTCTTC
CASSGTGQGSYNEQFF
>TRBJ2-3|NA|TRBV25-1|few|17
TGTGCCAGCAGTGATTTGGGGGCCTCGGGGGCTAACGATACGCAGTATTTT
CASSDLGASGANDTQYF
>TRBJ2-1|NA|TRBV29-1|many|14
TGCAGCGTTGAATACCAGACGGGGTCGAATGAGCAGTTCTTC
CSVEYQTGSNEQFF
>TRBJ1-2|NA|TRBV20-1|few|14
TGCAGTGCTACCCCCTTAGACCGGGTATATGGCTACACCTTC
CSATPLDRVYGYTF
>TRBJ1-5|TRBD1|TRBV20-1|NA|17
TGCAGTGCTAATGACAGGGGGTTAAGACGCGGCAATCAGCCCCAGCATTTT
CSANDRGLRRGNQPQHF
>TRBJ1-2|NA|TRBV29-1|NA|12
TGCAGCGCCGGGGCGGGGCCGAGTGGCTACACCTTC
CSAGAGPSGYTF
>TRBJ1-5|TRBD1|TRBV6-5|NA|16
TGTGCCAGCAGTTATAGATGGACAGGGGACAATCAGCCCCAGCATTTT
CASSYRWTGDNQPQHF
>TRBJ1-5|NA|TRBV7-3|NA|12
TGTGCCAGCAGCTTACCGGGACAGCCCCAGCATTTT
CASSLPGQPQHF
>TRBJ1-1|TRBD1|TRBV6-2/TRBV6-3|NA|15
TGTGCTAGCAGACAGGGTAGGGTCTGGAACACTGAAGCTTTCTTT
CASRQGRVWNTEAFF